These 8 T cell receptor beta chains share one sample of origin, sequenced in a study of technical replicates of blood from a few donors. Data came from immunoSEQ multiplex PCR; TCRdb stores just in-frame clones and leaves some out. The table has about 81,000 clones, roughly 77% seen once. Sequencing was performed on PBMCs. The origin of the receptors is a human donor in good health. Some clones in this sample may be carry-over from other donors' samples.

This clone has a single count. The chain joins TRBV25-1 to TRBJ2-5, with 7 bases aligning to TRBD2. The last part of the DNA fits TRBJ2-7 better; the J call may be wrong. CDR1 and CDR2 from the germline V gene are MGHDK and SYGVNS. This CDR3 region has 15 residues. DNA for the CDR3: TGTGCCAGCAGTGAATCCCTCATGGGGGGGTACGAGCAGTACTTC. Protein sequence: CASSESLMGGYEQYF.

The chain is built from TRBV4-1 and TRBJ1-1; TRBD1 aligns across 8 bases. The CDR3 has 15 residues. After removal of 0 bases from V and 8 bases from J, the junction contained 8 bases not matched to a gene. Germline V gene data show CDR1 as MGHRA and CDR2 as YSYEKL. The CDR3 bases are TGCGCCAGCAGCCAAGATCACCAGGGGGCTCGGGAAGCTTTCTTT. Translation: CASSQDHQGAREAFF.

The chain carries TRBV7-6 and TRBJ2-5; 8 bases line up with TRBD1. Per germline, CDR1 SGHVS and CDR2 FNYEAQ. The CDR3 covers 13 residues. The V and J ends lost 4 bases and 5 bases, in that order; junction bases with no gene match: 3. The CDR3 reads CASSWTGKETQYF. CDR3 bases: TGTGCCAGCAGCTGGACAGGGAAGGAGACCCAGTACTTC.

The CDR3 coding sequence is TGTGCCAGCAGCTTGGCTGGTTGGGGCTTGCGAGAGACCCAGTACTTC. Translated, it gives CASSLAGWGLRETQYF. The V call is TRBV5-4, the J call TRBJ2-5; the D gene is possibly TRBD1 (5 bases). CDR3 length: 16 amino acids. V was pared by 0 bases and J by 4 bases, with 16 bases between. The germline gives CDR1 SGHNT, CDR2 YYREEE (reference sequence).

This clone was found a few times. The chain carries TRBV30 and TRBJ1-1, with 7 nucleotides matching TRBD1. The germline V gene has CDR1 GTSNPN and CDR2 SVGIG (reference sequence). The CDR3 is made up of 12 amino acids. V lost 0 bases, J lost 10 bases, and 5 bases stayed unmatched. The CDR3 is CAWSVGQVGAFF. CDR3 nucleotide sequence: TGTGCCTGGAGTGTCGGACAGGTCGGAGCTTTCTTT.

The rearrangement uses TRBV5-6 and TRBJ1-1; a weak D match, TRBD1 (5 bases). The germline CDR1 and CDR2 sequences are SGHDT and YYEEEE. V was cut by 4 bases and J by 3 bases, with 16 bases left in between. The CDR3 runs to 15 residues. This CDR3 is CASSLPGPRDTEAFF. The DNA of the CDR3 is TGTGCCAGCAGCCTACCAGGGCCCCGGGACACTGAAGCTTTCTTT.

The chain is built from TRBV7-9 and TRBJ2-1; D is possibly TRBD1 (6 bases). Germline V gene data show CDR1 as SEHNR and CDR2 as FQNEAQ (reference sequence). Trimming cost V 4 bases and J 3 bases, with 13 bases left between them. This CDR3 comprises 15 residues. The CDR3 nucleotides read TGTGCCAGCAGCTCCCGACAGGCGCTCTACAATGAGCAGTTCTTC. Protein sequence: CASSSRQALYNEQFF. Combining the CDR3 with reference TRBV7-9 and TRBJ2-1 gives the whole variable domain DTGVSQNPRHKITKRGQNVTFRCDPISEHNRLYWYRQTLGQGPEFLTYFQNEAQLEKSRLLSDRFSAERPKGSFSTLEIQRTEQGDSAMYLCASSSRQALYNEQFFGPGTRLTVL.

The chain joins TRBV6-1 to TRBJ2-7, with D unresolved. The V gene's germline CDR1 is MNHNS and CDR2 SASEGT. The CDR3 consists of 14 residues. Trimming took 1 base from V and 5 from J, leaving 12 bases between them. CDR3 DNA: TGTGCCAGCAGTGAAGGTCGCAAGTCGGACGAGCAGTACTTC. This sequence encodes CASSEGRKSDEQYF.